These T cell receptor beta chains were read from a single sample in a study of T cell changes during pregnancy in multiple sclerosis. Data came from immunoSEQ multiplex PCR; TCRdb stores just in-frame clones and leaves some out. The data show 95,000 to 100,000 clones, about nine tenths seen once. The sample consisted of peripheral blood, taken in the second trimester of pregnancy. These receptors all come from a female donor with multiple sclerosis, enrolled in a pregnancy study. Each CDR3 is given with its conserved first and last residue. The D gene is left open where the match is weak. The size entry is marked missing in some rows and otherwise reads once, few, many or a size class.

J gene,D gene,clone size,V gene,CDR3 protein,CDR3 DNA
TRBJ1-4,-,-,TRBV7-9,CASSLHREHEKLFF,TGTGCCAGCAGCTTACACAGGGAGCATGAAAAACTGTTTTTT
TRBJ2-5,-,-,TRBV2,CASSLFARAGETQYF,TGTGCCAGCAGCCTATTCGCGAGGGCCGGGGAGACCCAGTACTTC
TRBJ2-7,-,-,TRBV5-1,CASSFALPGGDEQYF,TGCGCCAGCAGCTTTGCTTTGCCGGGGGGCGACGAGCAGTACTTC
TRBJ1-1,-,once,TRBV7-2,CASSSDSDKGEAFF,TGTGCCAGCAGCTCTGACTCGGACAAGGGAGAAGCTTTCTTT
TRBJ2-7,-,-,TRBV7-9,CASSLSAYEQYF,TGTGCCAGCAGCCTGTCAGCCTACGAGCAGTACTTC
TRBJ2-2,-,-,TRBV18,CASSPPAGHGGELFF,TGTGCCAGCTCACCACCGGCGGGGCATGGCGGGGAGCTGTTTTTT
TRBJ2-7,TRBD2,-,TRBV28,CASRGASGSYEQYF,TGTGCCAGCAGAGGGGCTAGCGGGTCCTACGAGCAGTACTTC
TRBJ2-5,TRBD1,-,TRBV2,CASGRLGGLETQYF,TGTGCCAGCGGCCGGTTAGGGGGCCTTGAGACCCAGTACTTC
TRBJ1-1,TRBD1,-,TRBV11-2,CASSLDGQGLTEAFF,TGTGCCAGCAGCTTAGATGGACAGGGTCTCACTGAAGCTTTCTTT
TRBJ2-7,-,-,TRBV7-2,CASSPNPGQGSHEQYF,TGTGCCAGCAGCCCAAACCCCGGGCAGGGGAGCCACGAGCAGTACTTC
TRBJ2-5,-,-,TRBV7-6,CASSSSLPQETQYF,TGTGCCAGCAGCTCTTCTCTCCCGCAAGAGACCCAGTACTTC
TRBJ2-7,-,-,TRBV4-2,CASSHRGKYEQYF,TGTGCCAGCAGCCACAGGGGCAAGTACGAGCAGTACTTC
TRBJ1-1,-,-,TRBV5-1,CASSLGEGTAFF,TGCGCCAGCAGCTTGGGGGAGGGAACAGCTTTCTTT